The T cell receptor (beta chain) described here comes from a study of OX40 agonist ivuxolimab in advanced cancers. Study details: Earlier treatment with anti-PD-1, anti-PD-L1 or anti-CTLA-4 was permitted, and approximately 38% had received some.

Germline assignment: CDR1 SEHNR and CDR2 FQNEAQ (reference sequence). V gave up 0 bases and J gave up 5 bases; unmatched junction bases: 4. The CDR3 totals 15 residues. Enrollment shut out patients with autoimmune disease history or systemic immunosuppression. Clones were read by immunoSEQ multiplex PCR, and TCRdb kept only the in-frame ones, dropping some. Among about 45,000 clones listed, 65% to 90% were seen once. Sequences were derived from CD4+ or CD8+ T cells sorted from blood, sampled in a trial of the OX40 agonist ivuxolimab. The chain has TRBV7-9 and TRBJ2-7; 10 nucleotides match TRBD1. The receptor's source is an adult with an advanced solid tumor such as melanoma, head and neck, liver or kidney cancer. CDR3 sequence reads: CASSLAGTGVDEQYF. The CDR3 DNA reads as TGTGCCAGCAGCTTAGCTGGGACAGGGGTGGACGAGCAGTACTTC.